In this sample, the clone carrying this T cell receptor (beta chain) turned up many times. Antigen specificity is unknown. The data stem from a study of identical twins. Study observations and caveats: Invariant T cells like MAIT and iNKT could partly confound the zero-insertion analyses. Beta out-of-frame sequences showed weaker excess twin sharing. Insertions ran lower in abundant cord blood beta clonotypes, though not in memory repertoires.

A universal primer site arose from template switching, and cDNA bore unique molecular identifiers. TCRdb redid the calling of the 5' RACE reads with MiXCR, one entry per CDR3 protein. This sample has around 140,000 distinct CDR3 sequences; approximately 3.5% occur once, and the top ten carry 8.1%. V shed 0 bases and J shed 9 bases, with 9 bases lying between them. CDR1 LGHNA and CDR2 YNFKEQ come from the germline V gene. The CDR3 has 14 residues. The clonotype comes from a man between 18 and 29 years old in good health. Material for sequencing was memory T cells sorted from blood. The V and J genes are TRBV4-2 and TRBJ1-6; no reliable D call. The CDR3 DNA is TGTGCCAGCAGCCAAGATCCGGGGAGTTCACCCCTCCACTTT. Translating it yields CASSQDPGSSPLHF.